This passage covers 23 T cell receptor beta chains from one sample sequenced in a study of cytomegalovirus exposure and HLA in healthy donors. Use of 60 Vbeta and 13 Jbeta primers characterized the PCR. Method: immunoSEQ multiplex PCR; TCRdb's copy keeps in-frame clones and lacks some. The profile covers about 95,000 clones, with about four fifths appearing a single time and approximately 3% taken by the ten largest. The sample was PBMCs. The source of these receptors is a young man in good health and CMV-seropositive.

This chain uses TRBV25-1 with TRBJ1-3; 7 bases match TRBD1. Unmatched junction bases numbered 7, after V lost 4 bases and J lost 4 bases. The CDR3 has 15 amino acids. Germline V CDR1 and CDR2: MGHDK, SYGVNS. The CDR3 spells CASSATGEPGNTIYF. The CDR3 DNA sequence: TGTGCCAGCAGTGCCACAGGGGAGCCAGGAAACACCATATATTTT. The full variable domain, with the rest looked up from reference TRBV25-1 and TRBJ1-3, is EADIYQTPRYLVIGTGKKITLECSQTMGHDKMYWYQQDPGMELHLIHYSYGVNSTEKGDLSSESTVSRIRTEHFPLTLESARPSHTSQYLCASSATGEPGNTIYFGEGSWLTVV.

The CDR3 DNA reads as TGTGCCAGCAGCCCAAGCGGGGGGTACTACAATGAGCAGTTCTTC. Translating it yields CASSPSGGYYNEQFF. This sequence joins TRBV7-8 and TRBJ2-1, with 9 nucleotides matching TRBD2. V lost 5 bases and J lost 3; bases outside the gene matches: 5. Germline CDR1 is SGHVS and CDR2 is FQNEAQ. This CDR3 is built from 15 residues. Full variable domain (missing parts from reference TRBV7-8 and TRBJ2-1): GAGVSQSPRYKVAKRGQDVALRCDPISGHVSLFWYQQALGQGPEFLTYFQNEAQLDKSGLPSDRFFAERPEGSVSTLKIQRTQQEDSAVYLCASSPSGGYYNEQFFGPGTRLTVL.

This clone came up once. The chain uses TRBV6-4 and TRBJ2-2, with TRBD2 matching 12 bases. Per germline, CDR1 MRHNA and CDR2 SNTAGT. This CDR3 contains 13 residues. The CDR3 sequence: CATSGRFTGELFF. The CDR3, as DNA: TGTGCTACTAGCGGGAGGTTCACCGGGGAGCTGTTTTTT.

This rearrangement joins TRBV6-5 to TRBJ2-1, with D perhaps matching TRBD2 (5 bases). This CDR3 has 16 amino acids. Germline V lookup: CDR1 MNHEY, CDR2 SVGAGI. V was cut by 3 bases and J by 0 bases, with 12 bases left in between. The CDR3 is CASSYTSGNSYNEQFF. In nucleotides, the CDR3 is TGTGCCAGCAGTTATACCTCCGGGAACTCCTACAATGAGCAGTTCTTC.

This chain uses TRBV14 with TRBJ2-1; maybe TRBD1 (6 bases). The ends were cut back, 2 bases at V and 2 bases at J, with 10 bases in the middle. The CDR3 spans 15 residues. Germline V gene lookup returns CDR1 SGHDN and CDR2 FVKESK. The CDR3: CASSQYRVTYNEQFF. In DNA, the CDR3 is TGTGCCAGCAGCCAATACAGGGTGACCTACAATGAGCAGTTCTTC.

The CDR3 sequence: CASSSTGVSSYNEQFF. The CDR3 DNA follows: TGTGCCAGCAGTTCTACCGGGGTCAGCTCCTACAATGAGCAGTTCTTC. The chain recombines TRBV5-6 with TRBJ2-1; D perhaps matches TRBD2 (5 bases). The CDR3 totals 16 residues. The germline V gene encodes CDR1 SGHDT and CDR2 YYEEEE. Trimming left V 5 bases short and J 0 bases short, with 15 bases between.

The J gene is TRBJ2-1, the V gene TRBV12-5; D not resolved. V lost 2 bases and J lost 9, with 14 bases in between. Germline lookup yields CDR1 LGHNT and CDR2 FRNRAP. The CDR3 spans 14 residues. CDR3 residues: CASGLFPPGFEQFF. The CDR3 nucleotides are TGTGCTAGTGGTTTGTTTCCTCCAGGCTTTGAGCAGTTCTTC.

Points on this clone: At one end, the junction sequence differs from germline, possibly due to a read error. The CDR3 loop is CVSSLQGYSYEQYF. CDR3 DNA sequence: TGTGTCAGCAGCCTTCAGGGTTATTCCTACGAGCAGTACTTC. The rearrangement joins TRBV5-5 to TRBJ2-7; TRBD1 is a possible D gene (5 bases). From germline, CDR1 is SGHKS and CDR2 YYEKEE (reference sequence). The CDR3 has 14 amino acids.

The chain recombines TRBV19 with TRBJ2-1; TRBD1 matches at 10 bases. The V gene's germline CDR1 is LNHDA and CDR2 SQIVND (reference sequence). This CDR3 region has 15 residues. V lost 1 base to trimming and J lost 9 bases; unmatched junction nucleotides: 6. In nucleotides, the CDR3 is TGTGCCAGTAGTATAGCCGGGACAGGGGAAAGTGAGCAGTTCTTC. Translation gives CASSIAGTGESEQFF. Based on the CDR3 plus reference TRBV19 and TRBJ2-1, the full variable domain is DGGITQSPKYLFRKEGQNVTLSCEQNLNHDAMYWYRQDPGQGLRLIYYSQIVNDFQKGDIAEGYSVSREKKESFPLTVTSAQKNPTAFYLCASSIAGTGESEQFFGPGTRLTVL.

This chain uses TRBV2 with TRBJ2-2; 10 nucleotides align to TRBD1. The CDR3 spans 14 residues. Unmatched junction bases numbered 5, after V lost 7 bases and J lost 6 bases. Germline CDR1 is SNHLY and CDR2 is FYNNEI. CDR3 nucleotide sequence: TGTGCCAGCAAGGGGGACAGGGGTGCCGGGGAGCTGTTTTTT. This translates into CASKGDRGAGELFF.

The chain uses TRBV7-8 and TRBJ2-7; 8 nucleotides match TRBD2. The length of the CDR3 is 15 residues. Germline loops: CDR1 SGHVS, CDR2 FQNEAQ. Germline trimming cut 4 bases from V and 4 bases from J; bases unmatched to any gene: 9. CDR3 in amino acids: CASSSSGGRSYEQYF. CDR3 nucleotides: TGTGCCAGCAGCTCCTCCGGCGGGAGGTCTTACGAGCAGTACTTC.

The J gene is TRBJ1-5, the V gene TRBV5-6; D call uncertain. The CDR3 is 13 amino acids. The germline V gene has CDR1 SGHDT and CDR2 YYEEEE. V shed 0 bases and J shed 10 bases, with 11 bases lying between them. CDR3: CASSLDRTGPQHF. Here the CDR3 DNA reads TGTGCCAGCAGCTTGGACCGAACGGGTCCCCAGCATTTT.

V and J are TRBV10-2 and TRBJ2-7, with 13 bases aligning to TRBD2. This CDR3 comprises 18 residues. CDR1 WSHSY and CDR2 SAAADI come from the germline V gene. V was clipped by 0 bases and J by 0 bases; unmatched bases: 5. As DNA, the CDR3 is TGCGCCAGCAGTGAGTCGGGGACTAGCGGGGCAAACTCCTACGAGCAGTACTTC. Translation: CASSESGTSGANSYEQYF.

The chain uses TRBV2 and TRBJ2-2, with D unclear. Between the trimmed V and J ends, which lost 4 bases and 0 bases, there was a span of 9 bases. This CDR3 contains 15 residues. Germline V gene lookup returns CDR1 SNHLY and CDR2 FYNNEI. The CDR3 sequence: CASSANLANTGELFF. The CDR3 bases are TGTGCCAGCAGTGCTAACTTGGCGAACACCGGGGAGCTGTTTTTT.

The chain employs TRBV9 and TRBJ2-2; D may be TRBD2 (5 bases). V lost 0 bases and J lost 0, with 12 bases in between. CDR1 and CDR2 from the germline V gene are SGDLS and YYNGEE. The CDR3 spans 17 residues. CDR3: CASSVGGLAANTGELFF. In DNA form, the CDR3 reads TGTGCCAGCAGCGTAGGAGGGTTAGCCGCGAACACCGGGGAGCTGTTTTTT.

This clone has a handful of counts. The chain employs TRBV27 and TRBJ2-7; TRBD1 matches at 10 bases. CDR1 and CDR2 (germline): MNHEY, SMNVEV (reference sequence). Trimming cost V 7 bases and J 2 bases; bases outside gene matches: 5. The CDR3 is 14 amino acids. The CDR3 nucleotides are TGTGCCAGCAATAGACAGGGGGCGACCTACGAGCAGTACTTC. It specifies CASNRQGATYEQYF.

This chain uses TRBV5-1 with TRBJ2-2; D ambiguous. In germline, CDR1 is SGHRS, CDR2 YFSETQ. This CDR3 has 15 amino acids. V was shortened by 4 bases and J by 6 bases, with 16 bases between the two germline ends. DNA for the CDR3: TGCGCCAGCAGCCCGGATAGCTCGACCGCCGGGGAGCTGTTTTTT. Translating gives CASSPDSSTAGELFF. Supplemented by reference TRBV5-1 and TRBJ2-2, the full variable domain reads KAGVTQTPRYLIKTRGQQVTLSCSPISGHRSVSWYQQTPGQGLQFLFEYFSETQRNKGNFPGRFSGRQFSNSRSEMNVSTLELGDSALYLCASSPDSSTAGELFFGEGSRLTVL.

The chain links TRBV13 to TRBJ1-6; D unclear. The germline CDR1 and CDR2 sequences are PRHDT and FYEKMQ (reference sequence). The CDR3 covers 14 residues. Between the trimmed V and J ends, which lost 1 base and 5 bases, there was a span of 6 bases. The CDR3 reads CASSLDRDNSPLHF. The CDR3 nucleotides read TGTGCCAGCAGCTTAGACAGAGATAATTCACCCCTCCACTTT.

V is TRBV18 and J is TRBJ2-5, with 9 bases that match TRBD1. The CDR3 is 16 amino acids. Germline CDR1 reads KGHSH; CDR2 reads LQKENI. V gave up 3 bases and J gave up 5 bases; unmatched junction bases: 10. CDR3 DNA sequence: TGTGCCAGCTCACCCACGGCCGGGACAGGGATGGAGACCCAGTACTTC. Its translation is CASSPTAGTGMETQYF.

This clone was counted only a few times. The CDR3 sequence is CASSSSRGNQPQHF. DNA for the CDR3: TGTGCCAGTTCGTCAAGCAGGGGCAATCAGCCCCAGCATTTT. J is TRBJ1-5 and V is TRBV19; TRBD1 is a possible D gene (5 bases). V was trimmed by 8 bases and J by 2 bases, leaving 13 bases between them. This CDR3 has 14 residues. The germline CDR1 and CDR2 sequences are LNHDA and SQIVND (reference sequence). The variable domain in full, completed from reference TRBV19 and TRBJ1-5, reads DGGITQSPKYLFRKEGQNVTLSCEQNLNHDAMYWYRQDPGQGLRLIYYSQIVNDFQKGDIAEGYSVSREKKESFPLTVTSAQKNPTAFYLCASSSSRGNQPQHFGDGTRLSIL.

J is TRBJ1-5 and V is TRBV6-1, with D hard to call. Trimming took off 2 bases at V and 8 bases at J, with 7 bases between the two ends. Germline values: CDR1 MNHNS, CDR2 SASEGT. The CDR3 consists of 12 residues. Written as DNA, the CDR3 is TGTGCCAGCAGTGAACCCCCTAAGCCCCAGCATTTT. Its protein product is CASSEPPKPQHF.

The chain joins TRBV7-9 to TRBJ2-1; no clear D. The CDR3 totals 13 residues. Germline CDR1 and CDR2: SEHNR and FQNEAQ (reference sequence). V was pared by 0 bases and J by 8 bases, with 8 bases between. The chain's CDR3 is CASSLAASDEQFF. In DNA form, the CDR3 reads TGTGCCAGCAGCTTAGCCGCGAGCGATGAGCAGTTCTTC.

The rearrangement uses TRBV11-2 and TRBJ2-7; 9 nucleotides line up with TRBD2. With 3 bases clipped from V and 2 bases from J, the junction kept 2 bases outside the gene matches. Germline-derived CDR1 and CDR2 are SGHAT and FQNNGV. This CDR3 comprises 14 residues. Written as DNA, the CDR3 is TGTGCCAGCAGCTTTAGCGGGAGCGCCTACGAGCAGTACTTC. Protein sequence: CASSFSGSAYEQYF. The whole variable domain, remainder taken from reference TRBV11-2 and TRBJ2-7, is EAGVAQSPRYKIIEKRQSVAFWCNPISGHATLYWYQQILGQGPKLLIQFQNNGVVDDSQLPKDRFSAERLKGVDSTLKIQPAKLEDSAVYLCASSFSGSAYEQYFGPGTRLTVT.